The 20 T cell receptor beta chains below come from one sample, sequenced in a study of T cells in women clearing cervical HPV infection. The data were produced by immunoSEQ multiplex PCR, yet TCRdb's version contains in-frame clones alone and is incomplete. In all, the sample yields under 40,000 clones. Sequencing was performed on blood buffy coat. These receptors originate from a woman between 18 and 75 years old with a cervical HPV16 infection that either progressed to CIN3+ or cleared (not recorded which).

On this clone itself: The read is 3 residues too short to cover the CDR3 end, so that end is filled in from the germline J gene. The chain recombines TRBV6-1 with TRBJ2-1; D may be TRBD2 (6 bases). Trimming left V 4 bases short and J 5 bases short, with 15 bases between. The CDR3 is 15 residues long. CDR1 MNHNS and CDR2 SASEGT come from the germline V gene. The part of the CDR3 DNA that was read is TGTGCCAGCAGTGCTCAGGGAGGCCCCAACAATGAG. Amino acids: CASSAQGGPNNE. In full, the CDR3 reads CASSAQGGPNNEQFF.

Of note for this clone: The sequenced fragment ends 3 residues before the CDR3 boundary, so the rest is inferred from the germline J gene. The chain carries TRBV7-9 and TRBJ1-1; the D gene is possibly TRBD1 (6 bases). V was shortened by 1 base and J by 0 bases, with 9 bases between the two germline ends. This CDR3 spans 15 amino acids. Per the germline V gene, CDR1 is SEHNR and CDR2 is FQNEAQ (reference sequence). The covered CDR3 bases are TGTGCCAGCAGCTTAGGGACAGTTTTGAACACTGAA. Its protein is CASSLGTVLNTE. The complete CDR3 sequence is CASSLGTVLNTEAFF.

The CDR3 loop reads CASSGSGLAGDTQYF. The DNA read from the CDR3 is TGTGCCAGCAGCGGGTCGGGACTAGCGGGCGATACG. The chain combines TRBV11-2 with TRBJ2-3; 12 nucleotides align to TRBD2. The read terminates 3 residues before the CDR3 end, so the remaining end is supplied by the germline J gene. Trimming cost V 5 bases and J 6 bases; bases outside gene matches: 6. The CDR3 spans 15 residues. Germline CDR1 and CDR2: SGHAT and FQNNGV. Full variable domain (remainder filled in from reference TRBV11-2 and TRBJ2-3): EAGVAQSPRYKIIEKRQSVAFWCNPISGHATLYWYQQILGQGPKLLIQFQNNGVVDDSQLPKDRFSAERLKGVDSTLKIQPAKLEDSAVYLCASSGSGLAGDTQYFGPGTRLTVL.

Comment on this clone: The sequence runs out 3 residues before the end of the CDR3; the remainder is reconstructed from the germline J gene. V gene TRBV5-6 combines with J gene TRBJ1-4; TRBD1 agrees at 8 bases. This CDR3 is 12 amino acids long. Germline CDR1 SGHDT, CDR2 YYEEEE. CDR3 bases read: TGTGCCACCTCAACAGGGGGATCACCA. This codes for CATSTGGSP. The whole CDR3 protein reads CATSTGGSPLFF.

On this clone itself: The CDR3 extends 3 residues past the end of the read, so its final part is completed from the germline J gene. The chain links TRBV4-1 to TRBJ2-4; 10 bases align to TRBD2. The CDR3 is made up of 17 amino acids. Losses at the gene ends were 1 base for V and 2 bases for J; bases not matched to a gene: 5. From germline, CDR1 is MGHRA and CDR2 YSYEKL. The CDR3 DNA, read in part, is TGCGCCAGCAGCCAAGGCCCTAGCGGGAGTTCCAAAAACATT. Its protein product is CASSQGPSGSSKNI. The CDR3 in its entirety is CASSQGPSGSSKNIQYF.

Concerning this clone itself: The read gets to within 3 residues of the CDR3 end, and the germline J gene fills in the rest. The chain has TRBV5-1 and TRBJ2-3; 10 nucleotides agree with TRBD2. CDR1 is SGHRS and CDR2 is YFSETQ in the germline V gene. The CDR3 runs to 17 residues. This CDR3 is CASSLALAGAVQETQYF. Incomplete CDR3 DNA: TGCGCCAGCAGCTTGGCGCTAGCGGGGGCCGTGCAAGAGACG.

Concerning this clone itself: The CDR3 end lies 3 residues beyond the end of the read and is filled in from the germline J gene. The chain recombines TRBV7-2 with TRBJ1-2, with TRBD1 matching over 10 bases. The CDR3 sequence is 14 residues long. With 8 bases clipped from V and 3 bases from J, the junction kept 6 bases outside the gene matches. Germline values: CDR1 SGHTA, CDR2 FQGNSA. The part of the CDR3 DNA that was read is TGTGCCAGCTCTGATGGACAGGGGGACTATGGC. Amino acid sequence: CASSDGQGDYG. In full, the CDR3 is CASSDGQGDYGYTF.

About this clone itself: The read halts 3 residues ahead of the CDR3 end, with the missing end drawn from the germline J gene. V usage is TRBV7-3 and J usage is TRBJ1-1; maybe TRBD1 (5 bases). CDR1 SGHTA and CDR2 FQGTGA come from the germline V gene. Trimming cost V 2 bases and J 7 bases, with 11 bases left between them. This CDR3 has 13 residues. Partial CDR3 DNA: TGTGCCAGCAGCTTATCCAGGGTAGATGAA. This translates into CASSLSRVDE. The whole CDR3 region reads CASSLSRVDEAFF.

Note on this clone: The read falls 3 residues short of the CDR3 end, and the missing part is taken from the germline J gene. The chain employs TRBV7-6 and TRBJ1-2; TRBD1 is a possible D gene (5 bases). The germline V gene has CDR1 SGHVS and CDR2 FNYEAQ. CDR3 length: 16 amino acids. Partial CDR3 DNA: TGTGCCAGCAGCTTAGAAGGGACTCTACACACAGATACC. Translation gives CASSLEGTLHTDT. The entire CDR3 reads CASSLEGTLHTDTYTF.

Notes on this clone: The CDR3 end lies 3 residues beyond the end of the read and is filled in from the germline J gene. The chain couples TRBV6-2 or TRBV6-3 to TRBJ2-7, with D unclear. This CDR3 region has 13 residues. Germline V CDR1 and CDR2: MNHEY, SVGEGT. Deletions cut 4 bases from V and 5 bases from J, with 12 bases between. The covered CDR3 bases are TGTGCCAGCAGTTCCACGATCGGTCACGAG. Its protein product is CASSSTIGHE. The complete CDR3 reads CASSSTIGHEQYF.

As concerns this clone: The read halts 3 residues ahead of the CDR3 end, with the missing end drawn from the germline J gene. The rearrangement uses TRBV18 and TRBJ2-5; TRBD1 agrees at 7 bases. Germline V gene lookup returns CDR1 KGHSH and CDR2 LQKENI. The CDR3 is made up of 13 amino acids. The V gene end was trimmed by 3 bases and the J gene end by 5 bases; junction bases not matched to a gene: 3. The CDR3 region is CASSPDRRETQYF. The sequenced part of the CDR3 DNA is TGTGCCAGCTCACCGGACAGGCGGGAGACC.

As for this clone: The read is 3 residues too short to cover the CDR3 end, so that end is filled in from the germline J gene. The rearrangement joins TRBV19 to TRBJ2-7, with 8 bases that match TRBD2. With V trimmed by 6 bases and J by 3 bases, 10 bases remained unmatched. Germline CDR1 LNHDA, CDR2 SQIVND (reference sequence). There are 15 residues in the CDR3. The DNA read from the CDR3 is TGTGCCAGTAGGAACCGGGGGGGAGTTGGCTACGAG. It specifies CASRNRGGVGYE. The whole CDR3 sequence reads CASRNRGGVGYEQYF. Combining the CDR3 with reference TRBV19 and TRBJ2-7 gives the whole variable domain DGGITQSPKYLFRKEGQNVTLSCEQNLNHDAMYWYRQDPGQGLRLIYYSQIVNDFQKGDIAEGYSVSREKKESFPLTVTSAQKNPTAFYLCASRNRGGVGYEQYFGPGTRLTVT.

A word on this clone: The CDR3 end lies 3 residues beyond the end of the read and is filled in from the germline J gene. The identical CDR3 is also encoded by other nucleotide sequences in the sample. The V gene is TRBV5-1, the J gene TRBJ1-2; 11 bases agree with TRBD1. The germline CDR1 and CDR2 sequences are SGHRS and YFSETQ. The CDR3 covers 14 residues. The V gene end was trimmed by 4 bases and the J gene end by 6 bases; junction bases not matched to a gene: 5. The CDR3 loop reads CASSPGDRGNGYTF. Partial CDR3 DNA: TGCGCCAGCAGCCCGGGGGACAGGGGGAATGGC.

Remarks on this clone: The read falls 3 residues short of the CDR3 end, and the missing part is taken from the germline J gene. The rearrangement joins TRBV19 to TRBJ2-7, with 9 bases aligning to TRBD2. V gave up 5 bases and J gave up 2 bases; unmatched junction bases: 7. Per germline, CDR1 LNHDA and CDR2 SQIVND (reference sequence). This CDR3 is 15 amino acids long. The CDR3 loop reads CASSAVAGAPYEQYF. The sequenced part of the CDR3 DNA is TGTGCCAGTAGTGCGGTAGCGGGGGCCCCCTACGAG.

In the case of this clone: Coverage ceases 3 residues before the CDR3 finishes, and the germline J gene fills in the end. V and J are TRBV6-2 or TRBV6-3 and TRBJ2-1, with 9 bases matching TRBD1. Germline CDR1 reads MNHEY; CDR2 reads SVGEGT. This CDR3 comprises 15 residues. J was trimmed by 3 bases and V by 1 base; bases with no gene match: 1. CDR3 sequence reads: CASSYLDRGYNEQFF. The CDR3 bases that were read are TGTGCCAGCAGTTACTTGGACAGGGGCTACAATGAG.

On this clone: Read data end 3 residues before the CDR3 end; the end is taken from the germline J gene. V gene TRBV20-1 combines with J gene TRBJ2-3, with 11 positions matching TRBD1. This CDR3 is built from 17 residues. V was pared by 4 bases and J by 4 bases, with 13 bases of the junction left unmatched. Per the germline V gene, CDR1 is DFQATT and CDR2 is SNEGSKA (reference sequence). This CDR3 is CSATKNGRTGGADTQYF. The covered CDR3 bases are TGCAGTGCTACGAAGAACGGCCGGACAGGGGGCGCAGATACG.

Incomplete CDR3 DNA: TGCGCCAGCAGCTTGTTTCATAGGACGGGACAGGCCTCCTCTGGGGCCAACGTC. It translates to CASSLFHRTGQASSGANV. The entire CDR3 sequence reads CASSLFHRTGQASSGANVLTF. The chain combines TRBV5-1 with TRBJ2-6, with TRBD1 matching 8 bases. Coverage ceases 3 residues before the CDR3 finishes, and the germline J gene fills in the end. The germline gives CDR1 SGHRS, CDR2 YFSETQ. CDR3 length equals 21 residues. After removal of 1 base from V and 0 bases from J, the junction contained 15 bases not matched to a gene. Full variable domain (rest looked up from reference TRBV5-1 and TRBJ2-6): KAGVTQTPRYLIKTRGQQVTLSCSPISGHRSVSWYQQTPGQGLQFLFEYFSETQRNKGNFPGRFSGRQFSNSRSEMNVSTLELGDSALYLCASSLFHRTGQASSGANVLTFGAGSRLTVL.

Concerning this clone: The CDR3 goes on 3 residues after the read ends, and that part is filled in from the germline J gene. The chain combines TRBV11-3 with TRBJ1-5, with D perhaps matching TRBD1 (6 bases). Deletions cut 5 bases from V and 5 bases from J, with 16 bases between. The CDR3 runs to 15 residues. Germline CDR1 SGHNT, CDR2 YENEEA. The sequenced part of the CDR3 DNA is TGTGCCAGCAGCCCTCACAGGGAAGAGGATCAGCCC. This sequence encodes CASSPHREEDQP. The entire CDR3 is CASSPHREEDQPQHF. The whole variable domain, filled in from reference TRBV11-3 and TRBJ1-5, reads EAGVVQSPRYKIIEKKQPVAFWCNPISGHNTLYWYLQNLGQGPELLIRYENEEAVDDSQLPKDRFSAERLKGVDSTLKIQPAELGDSAVYLCASSPHREEDQPQHFGDGTRLSIL.

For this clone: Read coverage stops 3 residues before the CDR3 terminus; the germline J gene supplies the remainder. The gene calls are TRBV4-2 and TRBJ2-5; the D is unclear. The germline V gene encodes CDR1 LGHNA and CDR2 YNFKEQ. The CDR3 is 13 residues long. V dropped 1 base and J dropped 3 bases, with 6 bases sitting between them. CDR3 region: CASSQGLEETQYF. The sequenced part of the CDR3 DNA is TGTGCCAGCAGCCAAGGACTGGAAGAGACC.

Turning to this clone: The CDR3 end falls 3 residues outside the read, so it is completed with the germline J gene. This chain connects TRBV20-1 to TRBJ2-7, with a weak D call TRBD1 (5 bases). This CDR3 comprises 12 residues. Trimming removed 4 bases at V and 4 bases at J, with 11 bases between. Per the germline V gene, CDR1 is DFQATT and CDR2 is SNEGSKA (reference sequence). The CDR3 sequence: CSAKADRYEQYF. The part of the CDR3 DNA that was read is TGCAGTGCTAAAGCCGACAGATACGAG.